This T cell receptor beta chain was identified in a study of control samples from healthy donors and cancer patients. Only in-frame clones appear in the TCRdb table, and some are missing; sequencing was by immunoSEQ multiplex PCR. Altogether tens of thousands of clones are present, about 87% being singletons, with the ten largest covering 13% to 15%. V shed 7 bases and J 10 bases; nucleotides not matched to a gene: 9. Germline CDR1 is LGHDT and CDR2 is YNNKEL (reference sequence). CDR3 length: 14 amino acids. The V gene is TRBV3-1 (or the pseudogene TRBV3-2), the J gene TRBJ1-6; 8 positions agree with TRBD1. The source material was blood. The origin of this receptor is a woman aged 70-85 years in good health. CDR3 bases: TGTGCCAGCACCCGGACAGGGACGGAATCACCCCTCCACTTT. It encodes CASTRTGTESPLHF.